The 28 T cell receptor beta chains reported below all come from one sample, sequenced in a study of control samples from healthy donors and cancer patients. Produced via immunoSEQ multiplex PCR; TCRdb's table is partial and in-frame only. The sample lists fewer than 150,000 clones; 75% to 95% were seen once. The sequenced material came from blood. The receptors come from a man aged 18 to 29 in good health.

The CDR3 region is CASSLAQGVGYGYTF. CDR3 nucleotides: TGTGCCAGCAGCTTAGCTCAGGGGGTTGGCTATGGCTACACCTTC. The rearrangement links TRBV7-2 to TRBJ1-2, with 7 bases aligning to TRBD1. The CDR3 totals 15 residues. V shed 0 bases and J 4 bases; nucleotides not matched to a gene: 5. Looked up from germline, CDR1 is SGHTA and CDR2 is FQGNSA.

DNA for the CDR3: TGTGCCAGCAGCTTAGGGGGGGTACTGGGGCCCCAGCATTTT. This translates into CASSLGGVLGPQHF. The rearrangement links TRBV7-9 to TRBJ1-5; possibly TRBD1 for D (5 bases). The CDR3 runs 14 residues. Germline lookup yields CDR1 SEHNR and CDR2 FQNEAQ (reference sequence). V was pared by 1 base and J by 9 bases, with 13 bases between.

The rearrangement links TRBV5-1 to TRBJ2-1; 7 nucleotides match TRBD1. The CDR3 consists of 15 residues. Trimming removed 4 bases from V and 7 bases from J; junction bases left unmatched: 11. Germline CDR1 is SGHRS and CDR2 is YFSETQ. The CDR3 is CASSPDRAATNEQFF. The CDR3 DNA sequence: TGCGCCAGCAGCCCCGACAGGGCGGCCACGAATGAGCAGTTCTTC.

Regarding this clone: Other DNA sequences of this sample code for an identical CDR3. This rearrangement joins TRBV7-9 to TRBJ2-1; the D is unclear. The CDR3 has 11 amino acids. The germline CDR1 and CDR2 sequences are SEHNR and FQNEAQ (reference sequence). Trimming took off 2 bases at V and 7 bases at J, with 3 bases between the two ends. The CDR3 sequence: CASSLSNEQFF. For the CDR3, the DNA is TGTGCCAGCAGCTTATCGAATGAGCAGTTCTTC. Supplemented by reference TRBV7-9 and TRBJ2-1, the full variable domain reads DTGVSQNPRHKITKRGQNVTFRCDPISEHNRLYWYRQTLGQGPEFLTYFQNEAQLEKSRLLSDRFSAERPKGSFSTLEIQRTEQGDSAMYLCASSLSNEQFFGPGTRLTVL.

This sequence joins TRBV4-1 and TRBJ2-7, with 8 bases fitting TRBD1. Germline CDR1 and CDR2: MGHRA and YSYEKL. Trimming at V came to 0 bases and at J to 5 bases, leaving 6 bases not matched to a gene. The CDR3 totals 15 residues. The CDR3 DNA reads as TGCGCCAGCAGCCAAGAGTTTCCAGGGGGCCACGAGCAGTACTTC. Translating gives CASSQEFPGGHEQYF.

V is TRBV14 and J is TRBJ1-1, with unresolved D. CDR3 size: 13 residues. The germline V gene has CDR1 SGHDN and CDR2 FVKESK. V shed 1 base and J shed 4 bases, with 7 bases lying between them. This chain's CDR3 is CASSQAASTEAFF. The CDR3 bases are TGTGCCAGCAGCCAAGCGGCGAGCACTGAAGCTTTCTTT.

As to this clone: Other DNA variants within this sample encode the same CDR3. The V call is TRBV4-3, the J call TRBJ1-1; 7 bases are a match to TRBD1. V lost 1 base, J lost 3 bases, and 2 bases stayed unmatched. The CDR3 is made up of 14 amino acids. Per germline, CDR1 LGHNA and CDR2 YSLEER. CDR3 residues: CASSQADRDTEAFF. CDR3 in DNA: TGCGCCAGCAGCCAAGCAGACAGGGACACTGAAGCTTTCTTT.

The chain recombines TRBV19 with TRBJ2-2, with TRBD1 identical over 9 bases. Germline lookup yields CDR1 LNHDA and CDR2 SQIVND (reference sequence). The CDR3 has 14 amino acids. V shed 6 bases and J 6 bases; nucleotides not matched to a gene: 5. CDR3 sequence: CASRGTGIAGELFF. DNA for the CDR3: TGTGCCAGTAGGGGGACAGGGATAGCCGGGGAGCTGTTTTTT.

V is TRBV6-6 and J is TRBJ2-1; no definite D call. Trimming shortened V by 0 bases and J by 5 bases, and 5 bases separated the two germline ends. The CDR3 runs to 13 residues. The germline V gene has CDR1 MNHNY and CDR2 SVGAGI (reference sequence). This CDR3 reads CASSYSENNEQFF. CDR3 nucleotides: TGTGCCAGCAGTTACTCGGAAAACAATGAGCAGTTCTTC.

The V and J genes are TRBV2 and TRBJ1-4, with 7 nucleotides matching TRBD1. Germline CDR1 and CDR2: SNHLY and FYNNEI. Germline trimming cut 3 bases from V and 5 bases from J; bases unmatched to any gene: 6. The CDR3 runs 15 residues. CDR3 in DNA: TGTGCCAGCAGTGATGTGGGACAGTCAAATGAAAAACTGTTTTTT. Amino acid sequence: CASSDVGQSNEKLFF.

V usage is TRBV11-1 and J usage is TRBJ1-2, with TRBD1 matching over 7 bases. Germline CDR1 and CDR2: SGHAT and FQDESV (reference sequence). The CDR3 is 12 amino acids. V trimming: 6 bases; J trimming: 8 bases; junction bases outside the gene matches: 6. CDR3 loop: CASRDRAEGYTF. CDR3 DNA sequence: TGTGCCAGCAGAGACAGGGCGGAGGGCTACACCTTC.

V usage is TRBV9 and J usage is TRBJ1-1, with D possibly being TRBD1 (5 bases). V was cut by 3 bases and J by 1 base, with 10 bases left in between. The germline V gene has CDR1 SGDLS and CDR2 YYNGEE. This CDR3 is built from 14 residues. The CDR3 reads CASSAEQANTEAFF. Written as DNA, the CDR3 is TGTGCCAGCAGCGCCGAACAGGCGAACACTGAAGCTTTCTTT.

The chain recombines TRBV4-1 with TRBJ2-4; perhaps TRBD2 as D (6 bases). Germline-derived CDR1 and CDR2 are MGHRA and YSYEKL. V lost 1 base and J 5 bases, leaving 12 bases between the germline ends. The CDR3 sequence is 15 residues long. Here the CDR3 DNA reads TGCGCCAGCAGCCAAGCCGGGAGTTCCCAAAACATTCAGTACTTC. Protein: CASSQAGSSQNIQYF.

The rearrangement uses TRBV2 and TRBJ1-1; TRBD1 is a possible D gene (5 bases). V shed 9 bases and J shed 1 base, with 12 bases lying between them. The CDR3 loop spans 13 amino acids. Germline CDR1 is SNHLY and CDR2 is FYNNEI. CDR3 sequence reads: CARGARGNTEAFF. The CDR3 nucleotides read TGTGCCAGAGGGGCTCGGGGGAACACTGAAGCTTTCTTT.

This clone was seen ten or more times. The rearrangement links TRBV19 to TRBJ1-3; weak D call: TRBD1 (5 bases). The CDR3 spans 14 residues. Per germline, CDR1 LNHDA and CDR2 SQIVND (reference sequence). Trimming left V 9 bases short and J 4 bases short, with 16 bases between. The CDR3 nucleotides are TGTGCCAGCAGTCGTGGGGGTGAAGGAAACACCATATATTTT. Translated: CASSRGGEGNTIYF.

CDR3 DNA sequence: TGTGCCAGCAGCCTACAGGGATCGCATTCACCCCTCCACTTT. Encoded protein: CASSLQGSHSPLHF. The rearrangement uses TRBV11-1 and TRBJ1-6, with D perhaps TRBD1 (6 bases). V was pared by 5 bases and J by 8 bases, with 13 bases between. Germline CDR1 SGHAT, CDR2 FQDESV (reference sequence). This CDR3 is built from 14 residues.

The CDR3 loop reads CASSLRQGAADTQYF. The CDR3 DNA is TGTGCCAGCAGCTTAAGACAGGGGGCGGCAGATACGCAGTATTTT. The gene calls are TRBV5-6 and TRBJ2-3; 10 bases line up with TRBD1. The CDR3 is made up of 15 amino acids. CDR1 is SGHDT and CDR2 is YYEEEE in the germline V gene. J was trimmed by 4 bases and V by 2 bases; bases with no gene match: 4.

The chain couples TRBV6-5 to TRBJ2-4, with 7 bases aligning to TRBD1. Looked up from germline, CDR1 is MNHEY and CDR2 is SVGAGI. The CDR3 has 12 residues. The trim removed 7 bases at V and 3 bases at J, leaving 0 bases unmatched. The CDR3 DNA reads TGTGCCAGCACAGGGGGCAAAAACATTCAGTACTTC. It encodes CASTGGKNIQYF.

The rearrangement links TRBV6-4 to TRBJ1-5; 7 positions match TRBD1. With V trimmed by 10 bases and J by 4 bases, 4 bases remained unmatched. There are 12 residues in the CDR3. The V gene's germline CDR1 is MRHNA and CDR2 SNTAGT. CDR3 DNA: TGTGCCACTCCGACAGGGAATCAGCCCCAGCATTTT. This codes for CATPTGNQPQHF.

This chain connects TRBV6-5 to TRBJ2-4; 14 bases fit TRBD2. Germline CDR1 is MNHEY and CDR2 is SVGAGI. The length of the CDR3 is 15 residues. V gave up 6 bases and J gave up 5 bases; unmatched junction bases: 3. The CDR3 here is CASRPTSGRENIQYF. CDR3 DNA sequence: TGTGCCAGCAGACCGACTAGCGGGAGGGAAAACATTCAGTACTTC.

The rearrangement joins TRBV6-5 to TRBJ2-7, with 7 bases fitting TRBD2. There are 14 residues in the CDR3. V lost 0 bases, J lost 7 bases, and 6 bases stayed unmatched. Germline V CDR1 and CDR2: MNHEY, SVGAGI. CDR3 in amino acids: CASSYSGGGGEQYF. CDR3 sequence (DNA): TGTGCCAGCAGTTACTCGGGGGGGGGAGGGGAGCAGTACTTC.

This chain uses TRBV6-6 with TRBJ2-3, with TRBD2 identical over 8 bases. Germline V gives CDR1 MNHNY, CDR2 SVGAGI (reference sequence). Trimming removed 4 bases from V and 2 bases from J; junction bases left unmatched: 8. The length of the CDR3 is 16 residues. The CDR3 loop is CASSLKLAELTDTQYF. The CDR3 region has the DNA TGTGCCAGCAGTTTAAAACTAGCGGAGCTCACAGATACGCAGTATTTT.

The chain is built from TRBV28 and TRBJ2-3, with 9 positions matching TRBD2. There are 18 residues in the CDR3. Germline CDR1 MDHEN, CDR2 SYDVKM. With 6 bases clipped from V and 0 bases from J, the junction kept 13 bases outside the gene matches. The CDR3 DNA follows: TGTGCCAGCAGACCTGAGGTGCTAGCGGGATTTAGCACAGATACGCAGTATTTT. It codes for CASRPEVLAGFSTDTQYF.

The chain carries TRBV7-9 and TRBJ1-5; D not certain. CDR1 is SEHNR and CDR2 is FQNEAQ in the germline V gene (reference sequence). Deletions cut 4 bases from V and 6 bases from J, with 7 bases between. The length of the CDR3 is 12 residues. CDR3 coding DNA: TGTGCCAGCAGCTGGGGTTTTCAGCCCCAGCATTTT. Its translation is CASSWGFQPQHF.

This rearrangement joins TRBV28 to TRBJ1-4, with D maybe TRBD1 (5 bases). The germline CDR1 and CDR2 sequences are MDHEN and SYDVKM. Between the trimmed V and J ends, which lost 7 bases and 2 bases, there was a span of 14 bases. This CDR3 has 15 residues. DNA of the CDR3: TGTGCCAGCACCCATGGGGGGACGACTAATGAAAAACTGTTTTTT. Translation gives CASTHGGTTNEKLFF.

The rearrangement uses TRBV10-3 and TRBJ2-3; tentative D call: TRBD1 (6 bases). Germline V lookup: CDR1 ENHRY, CDR2 SYGVKD. The CDR3 covers 15 residues. V lost 5 bases and J 1 base, leaving 13 bases between the germline ends. The CDR3 reads CAISPGQTRTDTQYF. In nucleotides, the CDR3 is TGTGCCATCAGTCCCGGACAGACTCGCACAGATACGCAGTATTTT.

V is TRBV7-3 and J is TRBJ2-1; TRBD1 or TRBD2 may be the D gene (6 bases each). The CDR3 length is 14 residues. Germline-derived CDR1 and CDR2 are SGHTA and FQGTGA. V lost 5 bases and J 8 bases, leaving 16 bases between the germline ends. The CDR3 here is CASSPKGGRDEQFF. Written as DNA, the CDR3 is TGTGCCAGCAGCCCCAAGGGGGGCAGGGATGAGCAGTTCTTC. Supplemented by reference TRBV7-3 and TRBJ2-1, the full variable domain reads GAGVSQTPSNKVTEKGKYVELRCDPISGHTALYWYRQSLGQGPEFLIYFQGTGAADDSGLPNDRFFAVRPEGSVSTLKIQRTERGDSAVYLCASSPKGGRDEQFFGPGTRLTVL.

CDR3 protein: CAWSSAFPSGPSTDTQYF. The CDR3 DNA reads as TGTGCCTGGAGTTCTGCTTTCCCTAGCGGCCCTAGCACAGATACGCAGTATTTT. This chain connects TRBV30 to TRBJ2-3; 7 positions agree with TRBD2. Germline CDR1 and CDR2: GTSNPN and SVGIG (reference sequence). The CDR3 has 18 amino acids. V was pared by 2 bases and J by 0 bases, with 14 bases of the junction left unmatched.